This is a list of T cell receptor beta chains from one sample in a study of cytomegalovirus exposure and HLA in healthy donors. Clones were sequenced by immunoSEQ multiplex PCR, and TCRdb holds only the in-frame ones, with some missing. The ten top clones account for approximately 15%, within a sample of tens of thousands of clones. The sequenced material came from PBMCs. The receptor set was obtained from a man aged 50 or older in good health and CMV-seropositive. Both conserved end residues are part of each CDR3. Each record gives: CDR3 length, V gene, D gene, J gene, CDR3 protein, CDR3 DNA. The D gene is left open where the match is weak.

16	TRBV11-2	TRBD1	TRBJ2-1	CASSLRRDRGRAEQFF	TGTGCCAGCAGCTTAAGGCGGGACAGGGGGCGAGCGGAGCAGTTCTTC
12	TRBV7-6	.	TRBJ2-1	CASSFGVTEQFF	TGTGCCAGCAGCTTCGGGGTCACTGAGCAGTTCTTC
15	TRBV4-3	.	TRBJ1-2	CASSQDTGQGYGYTF	TGCGCCAGCAGCCAAGATACCGGGCAGGGCTATGGCTACACCTTC
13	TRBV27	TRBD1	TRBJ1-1	CASSFYWDSEAFF	TGTGCCAGCAGTTTTTATTGGGACAGTGAAGCTTTCTTT
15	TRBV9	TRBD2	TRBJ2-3	CASSASGGGTDTQYF	TGTGCCAGCAGCGCAAGCGGGGGAGGCACAGATACGCAGTATTTT
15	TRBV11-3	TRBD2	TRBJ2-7	CASSLGLADTYEQYF	TGTGCCAGCAGCTTGGGACTAGCGGACACCTACGAGCAGTACTTC
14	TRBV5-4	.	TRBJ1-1	CASSFWGPRTEAFF	TGTGCCAGCAGCTTTTGGGGGCCGCGAACTGAAGCTTTCTTT
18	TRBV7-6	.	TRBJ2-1	CASSLEDYSDGGRDEQFF	TGTGCCAGCAGCTTAGAAGATTATTCGGATGGGGGCAGGGATGAGCAGTTCTTC
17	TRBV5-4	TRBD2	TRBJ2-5	CASSQGLAGVRQETQYF	TGTGCCAGCAGCCAAGGACTAGCGGGAGTAAGGCAAGAGACCCAGTACTTC
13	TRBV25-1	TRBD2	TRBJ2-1	CASREREGNEQFF	TGTGCCAGCAGGGAACGGGAGGGCAATGAGCAGTTCTTC
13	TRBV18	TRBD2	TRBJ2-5	CASSRGREETQYF	TGTGCCAGCTCACGAGGGAGGGAAGAGACCCAGTACTTC
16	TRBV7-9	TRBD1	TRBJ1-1	CASTPGQGGSGTEAFF	TGTGCCAGCACCCCGGGACAGGGCGGTAGTGGAACTGAAGCTTTCTTT
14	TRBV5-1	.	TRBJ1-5	CASSWSGFNQPQHF	TGCGCCAGCAGCTGGAGTGGGTTTAATCAGCCCCAGCATTTT
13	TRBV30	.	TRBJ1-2	CAWRTGRGLAKTF	TGTGCCTGGCGTACAGGGCGAGGCTTGGCGAAAACCTTC
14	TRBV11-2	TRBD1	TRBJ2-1	CASSPTTGSNEQFF	TGTGCCAGCAGCCCGACGACAGGGAGCAATGAGCAGTTCTTC
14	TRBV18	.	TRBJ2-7	CASSRAAQTYEQYF	TGTGCCAGCTCACGGGCAGCCCAGACCTACGAGCAGTACTTC
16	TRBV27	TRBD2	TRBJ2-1	CASSGTSGASYNEQFF	TGTGCCAGCAGTGGCACTAGCGGAGCTTCCTACAATGAGCAGTTCTTC
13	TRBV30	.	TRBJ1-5	CAWSEQGSQPQHF	TGTGCCTGGAGTGAACAGGGATCTCAGCCCCAGCATTTT
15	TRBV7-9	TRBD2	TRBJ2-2	CASSLVPSGRGELFF	TGTGCCAGCAGCTTAGTTCCTAGCGGGAGAGGGGAGCTGTTTTTT
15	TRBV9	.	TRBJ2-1	CASSVVGQGWYEQFF	TGTGCCAGCAGCGTAGTCGGCCAGGGTTGGTATGAGCAGTTCTTC
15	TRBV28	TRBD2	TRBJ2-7	CASALTSGYTYEQYF	TGTGCCAGCGCCCTCACTAGCGGGTATACCTACGAGCAGTACTTC
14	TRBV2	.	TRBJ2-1	CASSRWGGQSEQFF	TGTGCCAGCAGTAGGTGGGGGGGGCAGAGTGAGCAGTTCTTC
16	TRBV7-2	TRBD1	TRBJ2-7	CASSPGDRGRGYEQYF	TGTGCCAGCAGCCCTGGGGACAGGGGGCGCGGGTACGAGCAGTACTTC
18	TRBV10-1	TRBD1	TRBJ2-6	CASSDDRGSPPGANVLTF	TGCGCCAGCAGTGACGACAGGGGCTCCCCTCCTGGGGCCAACGTCCTGACTTTC
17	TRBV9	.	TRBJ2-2	CASSGAGSTPATGELFF	TGTGCCAGCAGCGGAGCAGGGTCCACCCCGGCTACCGGGGAGCTGTTTTTT
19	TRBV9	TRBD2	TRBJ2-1	CASSGLGLAGGGSYNEQFF	TGTGCCAGCAGCGGATTGGGACTAGCGGGAGGAGGCTCCTACAATGAGCAGTTCTTC
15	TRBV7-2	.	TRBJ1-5	CASSLTGISAQPQHF	TGTGCCAGCAGCCTCACAGGGATAAGTGCTCAGCCCCAGCATTTT
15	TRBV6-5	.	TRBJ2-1	CASMPGLRSYNEQFF	TGTGCCAGCATGCCGGGTCTCCGCTCCTACAATGAGCAGTTCTTC
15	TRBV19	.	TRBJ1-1	CASSRGHVEGTEAFF	TGTGCCAGTAGTAGAGGACATGTGGAAGGCACTGAAGCTTTCTTT
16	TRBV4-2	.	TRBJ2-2	CASSQPGLTNTGELFF	TGTGCCAGCAGCCAACCAGGACTAACGAACACCGGGGAGCTGTTTTTT